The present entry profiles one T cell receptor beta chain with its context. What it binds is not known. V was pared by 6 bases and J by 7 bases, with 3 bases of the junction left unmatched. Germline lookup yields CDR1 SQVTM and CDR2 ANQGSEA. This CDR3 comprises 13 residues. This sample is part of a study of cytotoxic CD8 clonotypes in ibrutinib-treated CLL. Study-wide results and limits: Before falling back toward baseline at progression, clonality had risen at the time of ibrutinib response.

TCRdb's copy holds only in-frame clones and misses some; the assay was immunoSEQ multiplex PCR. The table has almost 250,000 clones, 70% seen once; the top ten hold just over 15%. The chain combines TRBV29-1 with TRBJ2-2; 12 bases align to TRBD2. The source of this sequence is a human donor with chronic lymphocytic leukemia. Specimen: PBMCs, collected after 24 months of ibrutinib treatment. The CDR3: CSVTSGRIGELFF. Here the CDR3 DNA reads TGCAGCGTGACTAGCGGGAGAATCGGGGAGCTGTTTTTT.